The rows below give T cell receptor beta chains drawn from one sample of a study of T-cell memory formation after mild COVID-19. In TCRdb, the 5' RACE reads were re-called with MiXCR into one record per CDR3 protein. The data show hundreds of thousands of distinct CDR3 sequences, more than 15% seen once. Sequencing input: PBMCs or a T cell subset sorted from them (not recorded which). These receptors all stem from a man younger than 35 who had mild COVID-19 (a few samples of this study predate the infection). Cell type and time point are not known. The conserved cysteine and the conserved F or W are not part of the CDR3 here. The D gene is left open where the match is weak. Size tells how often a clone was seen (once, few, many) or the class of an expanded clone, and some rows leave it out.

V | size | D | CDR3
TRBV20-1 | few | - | SARPRSNGELF
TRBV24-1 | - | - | ATSEGDYGYT
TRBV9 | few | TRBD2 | ASSVGLAGGVNTGELF
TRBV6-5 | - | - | ASKLSLGGGGTEAF
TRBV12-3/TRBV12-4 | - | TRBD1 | ASSLMTGGSGELF
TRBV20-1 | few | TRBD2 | SAISGGVDTQY
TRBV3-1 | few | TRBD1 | ASSQGSPGQYNEQF
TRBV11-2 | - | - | ASSSAGQLNTEAF
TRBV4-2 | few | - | ASSPGSWTSYEQY
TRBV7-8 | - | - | ASSVTLGRGPANYGYT
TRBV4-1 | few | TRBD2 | ASSHTSSGSTDTQY
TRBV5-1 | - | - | ASRRDPGNTGELF
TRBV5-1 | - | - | ASSPTPRGGYNEQF
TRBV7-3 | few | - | ASSPGSVAAKAEAF
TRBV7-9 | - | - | ASSLSQKDTQY
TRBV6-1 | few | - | ATRNTGELF
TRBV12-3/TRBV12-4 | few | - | ASSRAGANYGYT
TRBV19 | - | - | ASSIEVPAEAF
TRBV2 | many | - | ASSPYATNEKLF
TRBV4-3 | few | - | ASSQGGVAGLSTDTQY
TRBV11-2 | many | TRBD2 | ASSPTSGGTGELF